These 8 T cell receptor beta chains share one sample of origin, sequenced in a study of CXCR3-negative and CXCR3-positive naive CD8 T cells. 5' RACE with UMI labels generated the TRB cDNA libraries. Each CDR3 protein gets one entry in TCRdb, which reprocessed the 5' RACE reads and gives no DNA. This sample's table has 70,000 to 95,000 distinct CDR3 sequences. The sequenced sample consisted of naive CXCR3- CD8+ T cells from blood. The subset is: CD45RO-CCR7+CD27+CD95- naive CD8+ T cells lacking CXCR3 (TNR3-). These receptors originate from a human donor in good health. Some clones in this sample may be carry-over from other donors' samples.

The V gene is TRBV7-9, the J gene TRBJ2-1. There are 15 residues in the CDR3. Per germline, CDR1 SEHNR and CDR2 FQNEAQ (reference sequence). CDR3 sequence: CASSLDVAVYNEQFF.

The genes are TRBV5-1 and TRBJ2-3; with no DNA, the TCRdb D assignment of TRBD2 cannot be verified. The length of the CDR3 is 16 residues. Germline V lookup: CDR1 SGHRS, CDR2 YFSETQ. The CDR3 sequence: CASSFSGATGTDTQYF.

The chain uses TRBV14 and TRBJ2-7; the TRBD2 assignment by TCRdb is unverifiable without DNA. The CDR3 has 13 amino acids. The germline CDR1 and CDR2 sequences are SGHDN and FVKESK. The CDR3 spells CASSQVVGHEQYF.

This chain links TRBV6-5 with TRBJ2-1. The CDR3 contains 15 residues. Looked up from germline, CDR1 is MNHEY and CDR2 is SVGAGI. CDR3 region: CASSSVGSSYNEQFF.

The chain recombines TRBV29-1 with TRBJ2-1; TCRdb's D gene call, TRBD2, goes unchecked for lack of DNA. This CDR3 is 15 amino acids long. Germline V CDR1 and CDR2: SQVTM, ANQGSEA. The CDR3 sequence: CSVEDPRSVGNEQFF.

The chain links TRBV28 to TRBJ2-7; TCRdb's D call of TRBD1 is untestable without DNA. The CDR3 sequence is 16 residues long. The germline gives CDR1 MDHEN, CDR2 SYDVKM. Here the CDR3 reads CASSLSTSPPLHEQYF. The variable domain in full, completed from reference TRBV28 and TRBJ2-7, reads DVKVTQSSRYLVKRTGEKVFLECVQDMDHENMFWYRQDPGLGLRLIYFSYDVKMKEKGDIPEGYSVSREKKERFSLILESASTNQTSMYLCASSLSTSPPLHEQYFGPGTRLTVT.

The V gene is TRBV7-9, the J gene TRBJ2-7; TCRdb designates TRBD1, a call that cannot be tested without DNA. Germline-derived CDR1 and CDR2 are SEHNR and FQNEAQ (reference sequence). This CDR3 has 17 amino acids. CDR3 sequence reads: CASSFWVKGQGAHEQYF. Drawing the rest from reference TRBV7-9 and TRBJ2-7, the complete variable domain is DTGVSQNPRHKITKRGQNVTFRCDPISEHNRLYWYRQTLGQGPEFLTYFQNEAQLEKSRLLSDRFSAERPKGSFSTLEIQRTEQGDSAMYLCASSFWVKGQGAHEQYFGPGTRLTVT.

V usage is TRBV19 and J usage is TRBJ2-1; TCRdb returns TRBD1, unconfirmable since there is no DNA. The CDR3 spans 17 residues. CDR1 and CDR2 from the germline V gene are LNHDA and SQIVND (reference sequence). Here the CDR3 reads CASSIDRGTGDYNEQFF. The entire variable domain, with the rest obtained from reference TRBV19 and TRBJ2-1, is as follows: DGGITQSPKYLFRKEGQNVTLSCEQNLNHDAMYWYRQDPGQGLRLIYYSQIVNDFQKGDIAEGYSVSREKKESFPLTVTSAQKNPTAFYLCASSIDRGTGDYNEQFFGPGTRLTVL.